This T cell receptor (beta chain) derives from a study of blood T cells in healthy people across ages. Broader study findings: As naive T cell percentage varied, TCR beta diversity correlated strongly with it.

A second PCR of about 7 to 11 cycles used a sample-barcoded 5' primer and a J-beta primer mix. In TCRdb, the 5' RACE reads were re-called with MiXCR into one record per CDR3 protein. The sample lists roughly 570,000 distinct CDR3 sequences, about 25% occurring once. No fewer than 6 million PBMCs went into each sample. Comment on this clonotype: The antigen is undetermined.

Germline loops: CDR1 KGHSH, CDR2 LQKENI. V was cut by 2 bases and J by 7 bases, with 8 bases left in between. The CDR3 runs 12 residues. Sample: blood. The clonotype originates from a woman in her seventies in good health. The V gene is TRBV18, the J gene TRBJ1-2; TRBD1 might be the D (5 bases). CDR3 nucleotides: TGTGCCAGCTCACCAATCCAGGGTGGCTACACCTTC. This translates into CASSPIQGGYTF.